The sequence of this T cell receptor (beta chain) was determined in a study of PD-L1 blockade in urothelial cancer. Study-wide context: Chemotherapy regimens numbering 0 to 3 had been given to patients.

Synthetically made TCR analog templates were put into each PCR as spikes. Data came from immunoSEQ multiplex PCR; TCRdb stores just in-frame clones and leaves some out. This sample yields roughly 42,000 clones, of which about 90% are seen a single time; approximately 7.5% belongs to the top ten. Stated time point: peripheral blood 6 weeks after treatment start. CDR1 and CDR2 (germline): SQVTM, ANQGSEA. This CDR3 has 13 amino acids. J gave up 4 bases and V 7 bases, and 5 bases lay outside the gene matches. Here the sequenced sample was PBMCs, taken around atezolizumab (anti-PD-L1) treatment. The chain carries TRBV29-1 and TRBJ2-2; TRBD1 agrees at 8 bases. The source is a man in his 70s with urothelial cancer. The CDR3 sequence: CSGRTGTTGELFF. The CDR3, as DNA: TGCAGCGGACGGACAGGGACCACCGGGGAGCTGTTTTTT.